The T cell receptor (beta chain) under discussion was sequenced for a study of CD8+ T cells in alopecia areata. Findings and limits, study-wide: Resident alphabeta T-cell populations of normal skin are likewise subject to sequencing in scalp samples.

Deletions cut 2 bases from V and 0 bases from J, with 8 bases between. There are 13 residues in the CDR3. The germline gives CDR1 SQVTM, CDR2 ANQGSEA. Extracted from the samples, RNA was reverse transcribed into cDNA to serve as the sequencing template. Some clones are missing from TCRdb's copy, which holds only in-frame ones; the method was immunoSEQ multiplex PCR. The sample has about 180,000 clones; roughly 63% are singletons. Turning to this clone: Its antigen is undetermined.

V and J are TRBV29-1 and TRBJ2-7, with D possibly TRBD1 on 6 matching bases. Here the sequenced sample was CD4+ T cells sorted from blood, taken at week 0. The clonotype originates from a human donor with alopecia areata. This CDR3 is CSVEQTGSYEQYF. Written as DNA, the CDR3 is TGCAGCGTTGAACAGACAGGCTCCTACGAGCAGTACTTC.